A selection of T cell receptor beta chains follows, all from one sample in a study of shared clonotypes between healthy human individuals. Only in-frame clones appear in the TCRdb table, and some are missing; sequencing was by immunoSEQ multiplex PCR. The sample contains about 580,000 clones, roughly 98% of which appear only once. Sequences were obtained from naive CD8+ T cells sorted from blood. These receptors were obtained from a man aged 25-45 years in good health. The CDR3 runs from the conserved cysteine through the conserved F or W. D genes are given only for firm matches.

d_gene: TRBD1; j_gene: TRBJ2-1; v_gene: TRBV7-9; CDR3aa: CASSPFDRGTYNEQFF; CDR3nt: TGTGCCAGCAGCCCCTTCGACAGGGGGACTTACAATGAGCAGTTCTTC
d_gene: -; j_gene: TRBJ1-5; v_gene: TRBV28; CDR3aa: CASSGSRRSYRNQPQHF; CDR3nt: TGTGCCAGCAGTGGGTCGAGGCGGTCTTATCGCAATCAGCCCCAGCATTTT
d_gene: TRBD2; j_gene: TRBJ2-7; v_gene: TRBV29-1; CDR3aa: CSVVSTSGFSYEQYF; CDR3nt: TGCAGCGTCGTATCGACTAGCGGTTTCTCCTACGAGCAGTACTTC
d_gene: TRBD2; j_gene: TRBJ2-7; v_gene: TRBV10-3; CDR3aa: CAISELSGSSYEQYF; CDR3nt: TGTGCCATCAGTGAGCTTAGCGGGAGCTCCTACGAGCAGTACTTC
d_gene: -; j_gene: TRBJ2-2; v_gene: TRBV15; CDR3aa: CATSRVRGTGELFF; CDR3nt: TGTGCCACCAGCAGAGTAAGGGGTACCGGGGAGCTGTTTTTT
d_gene: TRBD1; j_gene: TRBJ2-7; v_gene: TRBV6-1; CDR3aa: CASSELDRAFGTSYEQYF; CDR3nt: TGTGCCAGCAGTGAACTGGACAGGGCTTTCGGGACATCCTACGAGCAGTACTTC
d_gene: -; j_gene: TRBJ2-7; v_gene: TRBV5-1; CDR3aa: CASSLESYSAYEQYF; CDR3nt: TGCGCCAGCAGCTTGGAGTCGTACAGCGCCTACGAGCAGTACTTC
d_gene: -; j_gene: TRBJ2-5; v_gene: TRBV11-2; CDR3aa: CASSLSVYQETQYF; CDR3nt: TGTGCCAGCAGCTTGTCTGTGTACCAAGAGACCCAGTACTTC
d_gene: TRBD1; j_gene: TRBJ1-2; v_gene: TRBV6-5; CDR3aa: CASSATGNYGYTF; CDR3nt: TGTGCCAGCAGTGCGACAGGGAACTATGGCTACACCTTC
d_gene: -; j_gene: TRBJ1-2; v_gene: TRBV27; CDR3aa: CASSYYRERSYGYTF; CDR3nt: TGTGCCAGCAGCTATTACAGGGAGAGAAGCTATGGCTACACCTTC
d_gene: -; j_gene: TRBJ1-1; v_gene: TRBV6-4; CDR3aa: CASSEAPYTEAFF; CDR3nt: TGTGCCAGCAGTGAAGCTCCCTACACTGAAGCTTTCTTT
d_gene: -; j_gene: TRBJ2-2; v_gene: TRBV7-9; CDR3aa: CASSLLIGDTGELFF; CDR3nt: TGTGCCAGCAGCCTATTGATTGGGGACACCGGGGAGCTGTTTTTT
d_gene: -; j_gene: TRBJ2-7; v_gene: TRBV7-9; CDR3aa: CASSRGIDSYEQYF; CDR3nt: TGTGCCAGCAGCCGTGGCATAGACTCCTACGAGCAGTACTTC
d_gene: -; j_gene: TRBJ1-2; v_gene: TRBV9; CDR3aa: CASSRPSSGAYGYTF; CDR3nt: TGTGCCAGCAGCAGACCCAGTTCCGGGGCCTATGGCTACACCTTC
d_gene: -; j_gene: TRBJ2-2; v_gene: TRBV10-1; CDR3aa: CASSDGLATPNTGELFF; CDR3nt: TGCGCCAGCAGTGATGGCCTCGCTACCCCGAACACCGGGGAGCTGTTTTTT
d_gene: TRBD2; j_gene: TRBJ2-5; v_gene: TRBV7-2; CDR3aa: CASSQGLAGEETQYF; CDR3nt: TGTGCCAGCAGCCAGGGACTAGCGGGGGAAGAGACCCAGTACTTC